This TCR beta chain was profiled in a study of control samples from healthy donors and cancer patients. This clone was found once. Trimming at V came to 1 base and at J to 0 bases, leaving 7 bases not matched to a gene. The V gene's germline CDR1 is LGHDT and CDR2 YNNKEL (reference sequence). The CDR3 is 19 residues long. Clones were read by immunoSEQ multiplex PCR, and TCRdb kept only the in-frame ones, dropping some. The sample lists under 150,000 clones; about nine tenths were seen once. This TCR was sampled from a man aged 40-49 years in good health. This chain uses TRBV3-1 (or the pseudogene TRBV3-2) with TRBJ2-6, with TRBD1 identical over 9 bases. The sequenced sample consisted of blood. In DNA, the CDR3 is TGTGCCAGCAGCCAAGGCTGGTGGACAGGGGACTCTGGGGCCAACGTCCTGACTTTC. Residues: CASSQGWWTGDSGANVLTF.